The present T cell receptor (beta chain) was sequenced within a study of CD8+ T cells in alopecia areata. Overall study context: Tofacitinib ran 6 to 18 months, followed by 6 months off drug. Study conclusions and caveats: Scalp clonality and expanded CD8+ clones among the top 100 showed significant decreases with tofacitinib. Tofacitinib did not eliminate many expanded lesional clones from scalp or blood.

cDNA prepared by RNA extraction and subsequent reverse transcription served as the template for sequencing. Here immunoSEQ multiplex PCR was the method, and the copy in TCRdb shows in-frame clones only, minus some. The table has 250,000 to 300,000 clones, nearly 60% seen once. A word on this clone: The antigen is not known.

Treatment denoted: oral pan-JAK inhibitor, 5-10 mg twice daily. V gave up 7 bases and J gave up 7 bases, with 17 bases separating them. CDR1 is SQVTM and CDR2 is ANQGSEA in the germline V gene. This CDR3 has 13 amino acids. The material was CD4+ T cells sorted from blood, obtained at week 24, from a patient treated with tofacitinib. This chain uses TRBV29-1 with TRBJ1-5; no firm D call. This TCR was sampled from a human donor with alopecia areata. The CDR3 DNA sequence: TGCAGCGCCCTAGGCACAGCGGGCCAGCCCCAGCATTTT. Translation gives CSALGTAGQPQHF.